This T cell receptor (beta chain) was retrieved from a study of T-cell reconstitution after alpha-beta-depleted transplantation in children. Overall study results and limits: Several hundred rapidly expanded clones from non-depleted graft cells reportedly supplied alpha-beta T cells about two months post-transplant. Several patients had high TCRbeta diversity at day 60; it came from surviving recipient T cells and thymic progenitors.

Note on this clonotype: The antigen is unknown.

As it was prepared, the TCRbeta library received unique molecular identifiers. Each CDR3 protein gets one entry after TCRdb re-called the PCR reads with MiXCR. The sample lists 200,000 to 250,000 distinct CDR3 sequences; roughly 25% were seen once. The CDR3 totals 14 residues. The trim removed 0 bases at V and 6 bases at J, leaving 4 bases unmatched. Looked up from germline, CDR1 is SGHRS and CDR2 is YFSETQ. The material sequenced was PBMCs, mostly from graft donor cells, taken 360 days after TCRalphabeta/CD19-depleted stem cell transplant. The clonotype comes from a female patient between 2 and 15 years old who had a stem cell transplant for congenital amegakaryocytic thrombocytopenia, so the T cells may come from the graft donor. The gene calls are TRBV5-1 and TRBJ2-3; 7 nucleotides agree with TRBD1. DNA of the CDR3: TGCGCCAGCAGCTTGGAAGGGGGCCAGGATACGCAGTATTTT. Encoded protein: CASSLEGGQDTQYF.